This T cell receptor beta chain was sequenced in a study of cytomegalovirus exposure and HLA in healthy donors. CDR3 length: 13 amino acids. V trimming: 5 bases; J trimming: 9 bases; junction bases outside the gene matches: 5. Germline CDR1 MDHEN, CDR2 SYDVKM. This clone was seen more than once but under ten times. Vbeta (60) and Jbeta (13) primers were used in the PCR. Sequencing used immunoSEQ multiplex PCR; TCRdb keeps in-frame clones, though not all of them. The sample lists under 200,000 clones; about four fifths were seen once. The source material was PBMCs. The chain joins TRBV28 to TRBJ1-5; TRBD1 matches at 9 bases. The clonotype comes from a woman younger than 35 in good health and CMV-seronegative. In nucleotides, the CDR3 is TGTGCCAGCAGTCCTGGGACAGGGCCGCCCCAGCATTTT. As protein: CASSPGTGPPQHF.